These T cell receptor beta chains were read from a single sample in a study of blood T cells in healthy people across ages. TCRdb called the 5' RACE reads again in MiXCR, with one record for every CDR3 protein. The table records roughly 720,000 distinct CDR3 sequences, 50% to 65% of them present only once. Specimen: blood. Receptor source: a man of 80 years or more in good health. Each CDR3 is given with its conserved first and last residue. D genes are given only for firm matches. Not every row has a clone size; where given, it reads once, few, many or a size class.

>TRBV6-1|-|-|TRBJ1-5|12
TGTGCCAGCAGTGAAGCTACGAGACCCCAGCATTTT
CASSEATRPQHF
>TRBV5-1|-|-|TRBJ2-1|13
TGCGCCAGCAGCGTGGAAGGCAGGAGGGCCGTGTTCTTC
CASSVEGRRAVFF
>TRBV27|few|TRBD1|TRBJ2-7|16
TGTGCCAGCAGTTTGTCGACCGGGACAGGGGCCTACGAGCAGTACTTC
CASSLSTGTGAYEQYF
>TRBV20-1|-|-|TRBJ2-5|13
TGCAGTGCTAGTAATGAAGCCGGTGAGACCCAGTACTTC
CSASNEAGETQYF
>TRBV12-3/TRBV12-4|-|TRBD2|TRBJ2-5|19
TGTGCCAGCAGTTCCGGCGTGGGTCTAGCGGGAGTAGAGGGAGGGACCCAGTACTTC
CASSSGVGLAGVEGGTQYF
>TRBV27|few|TRBD1|TRBJ1-1|16
TGTGCCAGCAGTTTGGGGCCGGGACAGGGGACACCTGAAGCTTTCTTT
CASSLGPGQGTPEAFF
>TRBV5-1|-|-|TRBJ2-7|19
TGCGCCAGCAGCTTGGGTCGGGGGGCTAGCATGACCAGAAACTACGAGCAGTACTTC
CASSLGRGASMTRNYEQYF
>TRBV7-6|few|TRBD1|TRBJ2-7|17
TGTGCCAGCAGCTTAGCCTCCGGGACAGGGCGGGTCTACGAGCAGTACTTC
CASSLASGTGRVYEQYF
>TRBV7-2|-|TRBD2|TRBJ2-2|17
TGTGCCAGCAGCCCCGGACTAGCGGGAGAATGGACCGGGGAGCTGTTTTTT
CASSPGLAGEWTGELFF
>TRBV6-5|once|-|TRBJ2-1|12
TGTGCCAGCAGTCGCACCAGGGCAGAGCAGTTCTTC
CASSRTRAEQFF
>TRBV7-9|few|TRBD1|TRBJ1-6|16
TGTGCCAGCAGCTTAGGTACAGGGGTAAAGGATTCGCCCCTCCACTTT
CASSLGTGVKDSPLHF
>TRBV28|-|TRBD2|TRBJ2-2|15
TGTGCCAGCAGTCCAGCGGGATTGAACACCGGGGAGCTGTTTTTT
CASSPAGLNTGELFF
>TRBV13|-|TRBD1|TRBJ2-4|16
TGTGCCAGCAGCTCTCGACAGGGGGCTGGTAAAAACATTCAGTACTTC
CASSSRQGAGKNIQYF
>TRBV7-9|-|-|TRBJ1-2|14
TGTGCCAGCAGCTTAGTAAAGGGAGGTGATGGCTACACCTTC
CASSLVKGGDGYTF
>TRBV6-5|-|-|TRBJ2-5|15
TGTGCCAGCAGTTATGGGGGCACAATAAGAGAGACCCAGTACTTC
CASSYGGTIRETQYF
>TRBV18|few|-|TRBJ2-4|14
TGTGCCAGCTCACCACCGGCGGGACCCGACATTCAGTACTTC
CASSPPAGPDIQYF
>TRBV6-5|-|-|TRBJ2-7|17
TGTGCCAGCAGTTCCATAGTCACGGGGAGCTCCTACAATGAGCAGTACTTC
CASSSIVTGSSYNEQYF
>TRBV18|few|-|TRBJ2-5|15
TGTGCCAGCTCACCACCGGCCCCAGCTGGAGAGACCCAGTACTTC
CASSPPAPAGETQYF
>TRBV2|-|-|TRBJ1-1|14
TGTGCCCTTTGGGGTCGCAATTCGAACACTGAAGCTTTCTTT
CALWGRNSNTEAFF
>TRBV5-1|-|TRBD2|TRBJ2-3|13
TGCGCCAGCAGCGAGGGACTAGCGGGAGACGCGTATTTT
CASSEGLAGDAYF
>TRBV27|-|TRBD1|TRBJ2-7|15
TGTGCCAGCAGTCGACAGGGGGCAGCTTCCTACGAGCAGTACTTC
CASSRQGAASYEQYF
>TRBV7-2|-|TRBD2|TRBJ2-3|18
TGTGCCAGCAGCTTAACGAGGACTAGCGGGAGGGCGACAGATACGCAGTATTTT
CASSLTRTSGRATDTQYF
>TRBV2|once|-|TRBJ2-1|16
TGTGCCAGCAGTGAAGCTACCCTTTTGGGGGGTGACGAGCAGTTCTTC
CASSEATLLGGDEQFF
>TRBV25-1|once|-|TRBJ2-4|15
TGTGCCAGCAGTAGGACCCTCCGGGACAAAAACATTCAGTACTTC
CASSRTLRDKNIQYF